Each of the 18 T cell receptor beta chains below was sequenced from the same sample in a study of blood T cell repertoires in COVID-19. TCRdb keeps only in-frame clones here, not all; method: immunoSEQ multiplex PCR. The profile shows approximately 61,000 clones, 75% to 85% of them singletons. Sequenced input: peripheral blood. The receptor source for this set is a man aged 50-59 years with COVID-19, enrolled during active disease.

V gene TRBV19 combines with J gene TRBJ2-1; 14 nucleotides align to TRBD2. The CDR3 has 14 residues. V dropped 4 bases and J dropped 10; count of bases not matched to a gene: 3. Per germline, CDR1 LNHDA and CDR2 SQIVND (reference sequence). CDR3 sequence reads: CASSRLAGGQEQFF. CDR3 sequence (DNA): TGTGCCAGTAGTAGACTAGCGGGAGGGCAAGAGCAGTTCTTC.

The genes are TRBV11-2 and TRBJ1-2; TRBD1 aligns across 10 bases. V lost 5 bases to trimming and J lost 7 bases; unmatched junction nucleotides: 7. CDR1 is SGHAT and CDR2 is FQNNGV in the germline V gene. The CDR3 extends over 14 amino acids. The CDR3 protein is CASSERGTGVGYTF. In DNA, the CDR3 is TGTGCCAGCAGCGAAAGAGGGACAGGGGTTGGCTACACCTTC.

The chain joins TRBV28 to TRBJ1-6; 8 nucleotides align to TRBD1. V gave up 5 bases and J gave up 13 bases; unmatched junction bases: 19. The CDR3 covers 17 residues. CDR1 and CDR2 (germline): MDHEN, SYDVKM. CDR3 region: CASSPTGTGYRVSPLHF. The DNA for the CDR3 is TGTGCCAGCAGTCCCACTGGGACAGGTTATCGGGTCTCGCCCCTCCACTTT.

The chain joins TRBV4-1 to TRBJ1-1; 10 nucleotides align to TRBD1. V trimming: 10 bases; J trimming: 1 base; junction bases outside the gene matches: 6. Germline V gene data show CDR1 as MGHRA and CDR2 as YSYEKL. The CDR3 contains 14 residues. The CDR3 DNA follows: TGCGCCACCGGACAGGGGGTGGGGAACACTGAAGCTTTCTTT. Residues: CATGQGVGNTEAFF.

The chain links TRBV5-4 to TRBJ1-4; 9 positions agree with TRBD1. This CDR3 region has 15 residues. Germline values: CDR1 SGHNT, CDR2 YYREEE (reference sequence). Losses at the gene ends were 4 bases for V and 2 bases for J; bases not matched to a gene: 3. The CDR3 DNA reads TGTGCCAGCAGCCGCACAGGGGGCACTAATGAAAAACTGTTTTTT. Protein sequence: CASSRTGGTNEKLFF.

The chain employs TRBV6-2 or TRBV6-3 and TRBJ2-7; a possible D gene is TRBD1 (6 bases). The CDR3 length is 18 residues. Deletions cut 0 bases from V and 6 bases from J, with 24 bases between. In germline, CDR1 is MNHEY, CDR2 SVGEGT. In DNA form, the CDR3 reads TGTGCCAGCAGTTACTCTCCACTGGGACAAAACTACAACGTCGAGCAGTACTTC. Translated: CASSYSPLGQNYNVEQYF.

The gene calls are TRBV9 and TRBJ2-5; TRBD2 matches 10 bases. Trimming cost V 2 bases and J 5 bases; bases outside gene matches: 12. Germline V gives CDR1 SGDLS, CDR2 YYNGEE. This CDR3 comprises 17 residues. The DNA for the CDR3 is TGTGCCAGCAGCGTCGGCCGGGGGAGCGGGAGGGTTGAGACCCAGTACTTC. It translates to CASSVGRGSGRVETQYF.

This chain joins TRBV6-1 and TRBJ1-1; D call uncertain. The CDR3 has 13 amino acids. V gave up 2 bases and J gave up 2 bases, with 6 bases separating them. CDR1 and CDR2 from the germline V gene are MNHNS and SASEGT. In nucleotides, the CDR3 is TGTGCCAGCAGTGAATTCCATAACACTGAAGCTTTCTTT. Its translation is CASSEFHNTEAFF.

The chain combines TRBV2 with TRBJ2-3; maybe TRBD2 (5 bases). CDR1 is SNHLY and CDR2 is FYNNEI in the germline V gene. The V end was cut by 4 bases, the J end by 0 bases, with 11 bases between. The CDR3 extends over 15 amino acids. The CDR3 region has the DNA TGTGCCAGCAGTGGATTAGGCGGGAGCACAGATACGCAGTATTTT. This translates into CASSGLGGSTDTQYF.

The chain uses TRBV12-3 or TRBV12-4 and TRBJ1-3; D uncertain. Trimming removed 8 bases from V and 0 bases from J, with 8 bases in between. The CDR3 loop spans 13 amino acids. The CDR3 sequence is CASPHTSGNTIYF. The CDR3 DNA sequence: TGTGCCAGCCCGCACACCTCTGGAAACACCATATATTTT.

The table lists this clone with a count of one. The chain recombines TRBV28 with TRBJ2-7; tentative D call: TRBD1 (5 bases). Looked up from germline, CDR1 is MDHEN and CDR2 is SYDVKM. V lost 6 bases and J lost 5, with 14 bases in between. The CDR3 spans 13 residues. The CDR3 bases are TGTGCCAGCAGAACAGGAAGCTACGACGAGCAGTACTTC. Amino acids: CASRTGSYDEQYF.

The V and J genes are TRBV5-5 and TRBJ1-5; the D gene is possibly TRBD1 (5 bases). The V gene lost 1 base and the J gene lost 5 bases, with 10 bases spanning the gap. This CDR3 has 14 residues. In germline, CDR1 is SGHKS, CDR2 YYEKEE (reference sequence). CDR3 amino acids: CASSLKGADQPQHF. The CDR3 DNA sequence: TGTGCCAGCAGCTTGAAAGGGGCTGATCAGCCCCAGCATTTT.

This rearrangement joins TRBV7-9 to TRBJ1-4; no definite D call. This CDR3 region has 12 residues. Looked up from germline, CDR1 is SEHNR and CDR2 is FQNEAQ (reference sequence). Trimming cost V 11 bases and J 10 bases, with 17 bases left between them. CDR3 in amino acids: CAGHGNRGKLFF. The DNA for the CDR3 is TGTGCCGGTCATGGAAACCGAGGAAAACTGTTTTTT.

As DNA, the CDR3 is TGTGCCACCAGCAGAGATCCAGGGCCCGGAAACACCATATATTTT. Protein: CATSRDPGPGNTIYF. The chain carries TRBV15 and TRBJ1-3; D possibly corresponds to TRBD1 (5 bases). The germline gives CDR1 LNHNV, CDR2 YYDKDF (reference sequence). CDR3 size: 15 residues. The V gene lost 0 bases and the J gene lost 4 bases, with 10 bases spanning the gap.

This rearrangement joins TRBV30 to TRBJ1-5, with 8 bases matching TRBD1. Per germline, CDR1 GTSNPN and CDR2 SVGIG (reference sequence). V was pared by 2 bases and J by 5 bases, with 8 bases of the junction left unmatched. The CDR3 has 15 amino acids. CDR3 sequence reads: CAWSRGQALDQPQHF. In nucleotides, the CDR3 is TGTGCCTGGAGTAGGGGACAGGCGCTTGATCAGCCCCAGCATTTT.

The chain joins TRBV14 to TRBJ2-7; tentatively, D is TRBD1 (6 bases). The germline gives CDR1 SGHDN, CDR2 FVKESK. Trimming shortened V by 2 bases and J by 7 bases, and 9 bases separated the two germline ends. The CDR3 extends over 12 amino acids. This chain's CDR3 is CASSQKRGEQYF. CDR3 sequence (DNA): TGTGCCAGCAGCCAAAAAAGGGGGGAGCAGTACTTC.

The V call is TRBV6-5, the J call TRBJ2-1, with D perhaps matching TRBD2 (6 bases). Germline V lookup: CDR1 MNHEY, CDR2 SVGAGI. V gave up 5 bases and J gave up 5 bases, with 13 bases separating them. There are 14 residues in the CDR3. CDR3 DNA sequence: TGTGCCAGCAGTCTCGGCGGGGCCAACAATGAGCAGTTCTTC. It is translated as CASSLGGANNEQFF.

This clone showed up many times. This chain connects TRBV27 to TRBJ2-2, with a possible D match to TRBD2 (6 bases). Germline CDR1 is MNHEY and CDR2 is SMNVEV (reference sequence). The CDR3 runs to 15 residues. V was shortened by 1 base and J by 6 bases, with 12 bases between the two germline ends. In nucleotides, the CDR3 is TGTGCCAGCAGTTTATACGGGGGTGACGCCGGGGAGCTGTTTTTT. This codes for CASSLYGGDAGELFF.